This entry lists 9 T cell receptor beta chains sequenced from one sample in a study of cytomegalovirus exposure and HLA in healthy donors. The PCR employed 60 Vbeta primers together with 13 Jbeta primers. Profiled with immunoSEQ multiplex PCR; TCRdb holds only in-frame clones, not every one. This sample has approximately 150,000 clones, with about 70% found just once. Sequencing was done on a sample of PBMCs. These receptors were collected from a man younger than 45 in good health and CMV-seropositive.

This clone occurred many times. This sequence joins TRBV6-1 and TRBJ2-1; 7 bases are a match to TRBD2. This CDR3 has 15 amino acids. Germline V gives CDR1 MNHNS, CDR2 SASEGT. V trimming: 7 bases; J trimming: 0 bases; junction bases outside the gene matches: 6. The CDR3 protein is CASKPSGGSYNEQFF. CDR3 in DNA: TGTGCCAGCAAGCCTAGCGGAGGCTCCTACAATGAGCAGTTCTTC.

V is TRBV15 and J is TRBJ2-2; 7 bases align to TRBD2. The CDR3 contains 15 residues. Germline CDR1 and CDR2: LNHNV and YYDKDF (reference sequence). After removal of 0 bases from V and 4 bases from J, the junction contained 2 bases not matched to a gene. The CDR3 DNA follows: TGTGCCACCAGCAGAGAAAGCGGGACCACCGGGGAGCTGTTTTTT. This translates into CATSRESGTTGELFF.

The chain joins TRBV4-1 to TRBJ2-7; 8 bases match TRBD1. CDR3 size: 16 residues. With 3 bases clipped from V and 2 bases from J, the junction kept 9 bases outside the gene matches. Germline-derived CDR1 and CDR2 are MGHRA and YSYEKL. The CDR3 is CASSQGRDRLPYEQYF. CDR3 DNA: TGCGCCAGCAGCCAGGGCCGGGACAGGCTACCCTACGAGCAGTACTTC.

The gene calls are TRBV7-9 and TRBJ2-7; TRBD1 might be the D (6 bases). The ends were cut back, 4 bases at V and 5 bases at J, with 18 bases in the middle. Germline V gene sequence: CDR1 SEHNR, CDR2 FQNEAQ (reference sequence). This CDR3 has 15 residues. The CDR3 loop is CASSYYSGVSDEQYF. The CDR3 nucleotides read TGTGCCAGCAGCTACTATTCAGGGGTTTCGGACGAGCAGTACTTC.

This sequence joins TRBV2 and TRBJ2-7, with D possibly being TRBD1 (6 bases). Germline assignment: CDR1 SNHLY and CDR2 FYNNEI. Trimming shortened V by 8 bases and J by 2 bases, and 16 bases separated the two germline ends. The CDR3 consists of 14 residues. CDR3 amino acids: CASGLGTLTYEQYF. CDR3 DNA: TGTGCCAGCGGGTTAGGGACACTTACCTACGAGCAGTACTTC.

This chain joins TRBV18 and TRBJ2-7, with TRBD2 matching 11 bases. CDR3 length: 15 amino acids. Germline-derived CDR1 and CDR2 are KGHSH and LQKENI. V dropped 5 bases and J dropped 6; count of bases not matched to a gene: 9. The CDR3 sequence: CASSLTSGTGGEQYF. Here the CDR3 DNA reads TGTGCCAGCTCATTGACTAGCGGGACGGGGGGCGAGCAGTACTTC.

The V and J genes are TRBV27 and TRBJ1-1; D remains ambiguous. The CDR3 has 12 residues. Germline CDR1 MNHEY, CDR2 SMNVEV (reference sequence). V lost 8 bases to trimming and J lost 8 bases, with 15 bases between them. CDR3 residues: CASLQATGEAFF. CDR3 coding DNA: TGTGCCAGCCTCCAGGCTACCGGAGAAGCTTTCTTT.

This chain joins TRBV29-1 and TRBJ2-5; D might be TRBD1 (6 bases). The end of the DNA aligns better with TRBJ2-7, so the J call may be wrong. The CDR3 contains 12 residues. Germline-derived CDR1 and CDR2 are SQVTM and ANQGSEA. The CDR3 sequence: CSVAGVLDEQYF. CDR3 DNA: TGCAGCGTCGCAGGGGTTCTCGACGAGCAGTACTTC.

The table lists this clone with a count of one. The chain recombines TRBV7-6 with TRBJ2-7; D ambiguous. The CDR3 runs to 13 residues. Deletions cut 1 base from V and 5 bases from J, with 9 bases between. CDR1 is SGHVS and CDR2 is FNYEAQ in the germline V gene. The CDR3 spells CASSLDPPNEQYF. The CDR3 region has the DNA TGTGCCAGCAGCTTAGATCCCCCAAACGAGCAGTACTTC.